This TCR beta chain was sequenced in a study of neurological immune-mediated disorders. TCRdb re-analysed the 5' RACE reads in MiXCR, keeping a single row per CDR3 protein. Of some 60,000 distinct CDR3 sequences in the sample, 3% to 4% were seen once. The V segment lost 5 bases and the J segment 4 bases; nucleotides outside the gene matches: 12. The V gene's germline CDR1 is SGHVS and CDR2 FNYEAQ. The CDR3 is 16 residues long. There are many counts of this clonotype. The V gene is TRBV7-6, the J gene TRBJ1-1, with TRBD1 identical over 8 bases. This receptor was taken from a woman aged 30 to 39 with multiple sclerosis. Sequenced sample: PBMCs. As DNA, the CDR3 is TGTGCCAGCAGCCTCTTAGCGCAGGGGGCTGGCACTGAAGCTTTCTTT. As protein: CASSLLAQGAGTEAFF.